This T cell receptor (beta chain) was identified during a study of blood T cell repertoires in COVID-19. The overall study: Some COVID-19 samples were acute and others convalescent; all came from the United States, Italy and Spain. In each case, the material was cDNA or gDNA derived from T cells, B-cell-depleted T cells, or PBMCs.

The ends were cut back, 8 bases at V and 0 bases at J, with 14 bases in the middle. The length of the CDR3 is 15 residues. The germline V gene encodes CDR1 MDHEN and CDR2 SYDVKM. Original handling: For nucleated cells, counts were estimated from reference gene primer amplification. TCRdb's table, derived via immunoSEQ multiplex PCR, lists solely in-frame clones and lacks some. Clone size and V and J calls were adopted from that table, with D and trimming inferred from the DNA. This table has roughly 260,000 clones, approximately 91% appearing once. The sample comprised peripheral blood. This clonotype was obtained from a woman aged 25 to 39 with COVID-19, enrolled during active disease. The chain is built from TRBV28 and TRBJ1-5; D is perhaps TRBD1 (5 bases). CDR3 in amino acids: CASSFQGGSNQPQHF. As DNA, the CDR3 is TGTGCCAGCTCCTTTCAGGGAGGTAGCAATCAGCCCCAGCATTTT.